This section outlines one T cell receptor beta chain sequence together with its context. Its antigen is unknown. Relative to the germline gene, one junction end is altered; a read error may explain this. These data come from a study of cytomegalovirus exposure and HLA in healthy donors. Whole-study results and caveats: A later analysis, which compared TCR beta chains of equal frequency, found the HLA-associated ones more clonally expanded. Most TCR beta V segments were productive about 90% or about 30% of the time in an earlier analysis. What a later analysis reportedly showed was that an Asian-associated ancestry cluster had fewer N-insertions than the approximately 700-donor mean.

This CDR3 is 15 amino acids long. Per germline, CDR1 SSHAT and CDR2 FNYEAQ (reference sequence). Primers for the PCR totalled 60 Vbeta and 13 Jbeta. The method was immunoSEQ multiplex PCR; TCRdb's version includes in-frame clones alone and lacks a portion of them. The sample has about 130,000 clones; 75% to 85% are singletons. This clonotype was sampled from a woman aged 40 to 50 in good health and CMV-seronegative. The specimen sequenced was PBMCs. This rearrangement joins TRBV7-7 to TRBJ2-3, with 8 bases lining up with TRBD2. In DNA, the CDR3 is TGTGCTAGCAGCCCAACGGGGGGGAGCACAGATACGCAGTATTTT. It yields the protein CASSPTGGSTDTQYF.